A selection of T cell receptor beta chains follows, all from one sample in a study of metastatic and nonmetastatic thyroid tumors. TCRdb reassembled clones from the PCR reads with MiXCR. The profile shows 55,000 to 75,000 clones, roughly a sixth of them singletons. The source material was blood. All receptors derive from a female donor with papillary thyroid cancer or a benign thyroid nodule (not recorded which). Some clones in this sample may be carry-over from other donors' samples. The CDR3 runs from the conserved cysteine through the conserved F or W. D genes are given only for firm matches. Expanded clones get a size class; other rows say once, few or many, or leave the size out.

.	TRBV7-9	TRBJ2-2	.	TGTGCCAGCAGCGCGGACATGGAACCCGGGGAGCTGTTTTTT	CASSADMEPGELFF
.	TRBV3-1	TRBJ2-5	many	TGTGCCAGCAGCCGAGCGTACCAAGAGACCCAGTACTTC	CASSRAYQETQYF
.	TRBV19	TRBJ2-5	many	TGTGCCAGTAGTATAAACAGGGCAGAGACCCAGTACTTC	CASSINRAETQYF
.	TRBV30	TRBJ2-7	.	TGTGCCTGGGACAACTCCTACGAGCAGTACTTC	CAWDNSYEQYF
TRBD2	TRBV7-8	TRBJ2-3	many	TGTGCCAGCAGTCTAGCTAGCGGGAGGCGAGATACGCAGTATTTT	CASSLASGRRDTQYF
.	TRBV19	TRBJ1-5	many	TGTGCCAGTAGTTCCCGGGAGCGCAATCAGCCCCAGCATTTT	CASSSRERNQPQHF
.	TRBV5-1	TRBJ2-3	few	TGCGCCAGCAGCTCATTCCGGAATGAAGATACGCAGTATTTT	CASSSFRNEDTQYF
.	TRBV30	TRBJ2-7	many	TGTGCCTCCCGACTTGCCTACGAGCAGTACTTC	CASRLAYEQYF
.	TRBV3-1	TRBJ2-2	many	TGTGCCAGCAGGTCGACGGGAAACACCGGGGAGCTGTTTTTT	CASRSTGNTGELFF
TRBD1	TRBV6-1	TRBJ2-1	many	TGTGCCAGCAGTGAAGGGGCAGGGGGCGCGGGGGAGCAGTTCTTC	CASSEGAGGAGEQFF
TRBD1	TRBV6-1	TRBJ1-2	many	TGTGCCAGCAACGTTCGGGACAGGGCCTATGGCTACACCTTC	CASNVRDRAYGYTF
.	TRBV9	TRBJ1-1	many	TGTGCCAGCAGCGTAGCTTCCCCAGGGGACACTGAAGCTTTCTTT	CASSVASPGDTEAFF
.	TRBV6-1	TRBJ1-2	few	TGTGCCAGCAGCCCCTCGGGGGGGTCCAACTATGGCTACACCTTC	CASSPSGGSNYGYTF
TRBD2	TRBV4-1	TRBJ2-5	many	TGCGCCAGCAGCCAATGGGCTAGCGGGATGGGGACCCAGTACTTC	CASSQWASGMGTQYF
TRBD2	TRBV7-2	TRBJ2-2	many	TGTGCCAGCAGCTTAGCTTTGGGACTAGCGGGAGGGAACACCGGGGAGCTGTTTTTT	CASSLALGLAGGNTGELFF
TRBD2	TRBV27	TRBJ2-3	few	TGTGCCAGCAGTTTTTTAGGTGCGGGGGGGAGCACAGATACGCAGTATTTT	CASSFLGAGGSTDTQYF
.	TRBV3-1	TRBJ1-1	few	TGTGCCAGCAGCCAAGGGGGGGCTAATACTGAAGCTTTCTTT	CASSQGGANTEAFF
TRBD2	TRBV6-1	TRBJ2-5	once	TGTGCCAGCAGCGCTGGACTAGCGGGAGCTGAGACCCAGTACTTC	CASSAGLAGAETQYF
.	TRBV7-9	TRBJ1-1	many	TGTGCCAGCAGCTTAGCCAACCGGGGAACTGAAGCTTTCTTT	CASSLANRGTEAFF
.	TRBV6-1	TRBJ1-1	few	TGTGCCAGCAATGGATGCCACGCGGCCACTGAAGCTTTCTTT	CASNGCHAATEAFF
TRBD2	TRBV30	TRBJ2-1	many	TGTGCCTGGAGTCCTGGGACTAGCGGGGCCTACAATGAGCAGTTCTTC	CAWSPGTSGAYNEQFF
.	TRBV11-3	TRBJ1-5	.	TGTGCCAGCAGCTCCTGTGAAAGGAATCAGCCCCAGCATTTT	CASSSCERNQPQHF
TRBD1	TRBV9	TRBJ1-2	.	TGTGCCAGCAGCTTAGTCCAGGGGGTCGGCTACACCTTC	CASSLVQGVGYTF
TRBD1	TRBV30	TRBJ2-7	many	TGTGCCTCGAAGCCCCGGGACAGGGAAAGCTCCTACGAGCAGTACTTC	CASKPRDRESSYEQYF